This T cell receptor (beta chain) comes out of a study of blood T cell repertoires in COVID-19. Across the whole study: Samples of COVID-19 (acute and convalescent) were obtained from the United States, Italy and Spain. Sources were T cells, B-cell-depleted T cells, or PBMCs; the material itself was cDNA or gDNA.

Original handling: Amplification of reference gene primers provided the estimated nucleated cell counts. This table comes from immunoSEQ multiplex PCR, and its TCRdb copy is limited to in-frame clones, with some not included. V and J calls and clone size follow that table, whereas D and trimming were derived from the DNA. The sample contains 7,000 or so clones, 80% to 90% of which appear only once. The CDR3 loop spans 15 amino acids. The V gene lost 7 bases and the J gene lost 3 bases, with 18 bases spanning the gap. CDR1 and CDR2 (germline): SNHLY, FYNNEI. This receptor was obtained from a man in his 70s with active COVID-19. What was sequenced was peripheral blood. The chain couples TRBV2 to TRBJ2-5; tentatively, D is TRBD1 (8 bases). The CDR3 bases are TGTGCCAGCAATTCCAACAGGGGGGGAAAAGAGACCCAGTACTTC. Residues: CASNSNRGGKETQYF.